The sample holds many counts of the clone carrying this TCR beta chain. Antigen specificity is unknown. The CDR3 end is not reached by the read, which stops 3 residues before it; the germline J gene fills it in. TCRdb's copy holds only in-frame clones and misses some; the assay was immunoSEQ multiplex PCR. Captured here are around 40,000 clones, none seen once; the top ten comprise approximately 2%. This CDR3 is built from 16 residues. After removal of 3 bases from V and 3 bases from J, the junction contained 6 bases not matched to a gene. Germline CDR1 is SGDLS and CDR2 is YYNGEE. These data come from a study of T cell clonality in common variable immunodeficiency. Study-wide findings and caveats: Common variable immunodeficiency TCR beta sequences reportedly had fewer deletions and N-nucleotide insertions.

Input material: peripheral blood mononuclear cells. This sequence was found in a person aged 18 to 70 in good health. This rearrangement joins TRBV9 to TRBJ2-7, with 13 positions matching TRBD2. The DNA read from the CDR3 is TGTGCCAGCAGCGCGTCCGGGACTAGCGGGGTCTACGAG. This translates into CASSASGTSGVYE. The full CDR3 protein is CASSASGTSGVYEQYF.